The 19 T cell receptor beta chains in this list originate from one sample, sequenced in a study of beta chain features in type 1 diabetes. Their cognate antigens are unknown. Findings and limits, study-wide: Moderate yet significant TCRB CDR3 shortening was seen in Type 1 diabetes patients in all four CD4+ subsets.

As every portion of the isolated RNA was reverse transcribed, the sequencing read expressed TCRB transcripts. Profiled with immunoSEQ multiplex PCR; TCRdb holds only in-frame clones, not every one. Of about 280,000 clones listed, about 15% are singletons. The sequenced sample was naive CD4+ T cells from blood. The origin of the receptors is a man in his late teens or twenties with type 1 diabetes.

This clone has just a few counts. The V and J genes are TRBV4-3 and TRBJ1-4; tentatively, D is TRBD1 (6 bases). Between the trimmed V and J ends, which lost 2 bases and 4 bases, there was a span of 11 bases. The germline CDR1 and CDR2 sequences are LGHNA and YSLEER. CDR3 length equals 15 residues. Here the CDR3 DNA reads TGCGCCAGCAGCCAAACAACAGGGATTAATGAAAAACTGTTTTTT. This encodes CASSQTTGINEKLFF.

There are a few counts of this clone. The chain recombines TRBV10-3 with TRBJ2-2; D gene uncertain. The V end was cut by 0 bases, the J end by 0 bases, with 8 bases between. CDR1 ENHRY and CDR2 SYGVKD come from the germline V gene. The CDR3 spans 16 residues. The CDR3 nucleotides are TGTGCCATCAGTGAGTCGAGCGCGGCGAACACCGGGGAGCTGTTTTTT. This sequence encodes CAISESSAANTGELFF.

The chain carries TRBV7-6 and TRBJ2-5; D unresolved. The CDR3 totals 12 residues. In germline, CDR1 is SGHVS, CDR2 FNYEAQ. V was clipped by 2 bases and J by 5 bases, with 6 bases between them. CDR3 DNA: TGTGCCAGCAGCTTATGGGCGGAGACCCAGTACTTC. This translates into CASSLWAETQYF.

This chain uses TRBV29-1 with TRBJ2-7; D is perhaps TRBD1 (5 bases). Between the trimmed V and J ends, which lost 1 base and 2 bases, there was a span of 12 bases. There are 14 residues in the CDR3. Germline CDR1 and CDR2: SQVTM and ANQGSEA. The CDR3 DNA is TGCAGCGTTGAAGGTTGGCAGGGTACCTACGAGCAGTACTTC. The encoded protein is CSVEGWQGTYEQYF.

The chain combines TRBV10-3 with TRBJ2-1, with 12 bases aligning to TRBD2. The germline V gene encodes CDR1 ENHRY and CDR2 SYGVKD. This CDR3 has 14 residues. V lost 7 bases to trimming and J lost 6 bases; unmatched junction nucleotides: 4. The CDR3 sequence: CAITRTSGANEQFF. The CDR3 DNA reads TGTGCCATCACCCGGACTAGCGGGGCCAATGAGCAGTTCTTC.

This clone has more than one count but fewer than ten. The chain couples TRBV6-6 to TRBJ2-7; a possible D gene is TRBD1 (5 bases). Germline CDR1 is MNHNY and CDR2 is SVGAGI (reference sequence). Deletions cut 4 bases from V and 7 bases from J, with 17 bases between. This CDR3 has 14 amino acids. CDR3 nucleotide sequence: TGTGCCAGCAGTTTGGACACGCGGAAAATAGAGCAGTACTTC. Its protein is CASSLDTRKIEQYF.

The table lists this clone with a few counts. The chain recombines TRBV30 with TRBJ2-5; 7 bases are shared with TRBD2. Germline V gene data show CDR1 as GTSNPN and CDR2 as SVGIG (reference sequence). The CDR3 spans 17 residues. V lost 0 bases and J lost 1; bases outside the gene matches: 11. The DNA for the CDR3 is TGTGCCTGGAGTGTATTTGCCCTAGCGGAGAGCCAAGAGACCCAGTACTTC. Its translation: CAWSVFALAESQETQYF.

This clone occurred a few times. The chain employs TRBV29-1 and TRBJ1-4; D ambiguous. The germline V gene encodes CDR1 SQVTM and CDR2 ANQGSEA. Trimming shortened V by 3 bases and J by 7 bases, and 12 bases separated the two germline ends. This CDR3 spans 13 amino acids. The chain's CDR3 is CSVERQYGEKLFF. In nucleotides, the CDR3 is TGCAGCGTTGAGAGGCAGTATGGTGAAAAACTGTTTTTT.

This clone was seen only a few times. The rearrangement links TRBV27 to TRBJ1-2, with 7 nucleotides matching TRBD1. The CDR3 consists of 15 residues. Germline V gene lookup returns CDR1 MNHEY and CDR2 SMNVEV (reference sequence). The V segment lost 3 bases and the J segment 1 base; nucleotides outside the gene matches: 5. The CDR3 coding sequence is TGTGCCAGCAGTTTCACAGGGGCTCTTAACTATGGCTACACCTTC. This sequence encodes CASSFTGALNYGYTF.

The CDR3 region has the DNA TGCAGCGTTGGGCGGGGCACGGCAAACAATGAGCAGTTCTTC. This codes for CSVGRGTANNEQFF. The rearrangement uses TRBV29-1 and TRBJ2-1, with D possibly TRBD2 on 6 matching bases. V was cut by 4 bases and J by 5 bases, with 15 bases left in between. Germline values: CDR1 SQVTM, CDR2 ANQGSEA. The CDR3 sequence is 14 residues long.

The chain carries TRBV11-2 and TRBJ2-3; 7 positions agree with TRBD1. Trimming cost V 5 bases and J 5 bases; bases outside gene matches: 7. Germline assignment: CDR1 SGHAT and CDR2 FQNNGV. This CDR3 has 14 residues. The CDR3 protein is CASSRAYRGDTQYF. The CDR3 DNA follows: TGTGCCAGCAGCCGCGCTTACAGGGGAGATACGCAGTATTTT.

The CDR3 bases are TGTGCCAGCAGTTTAAGGGTCGCAGGGGGCTATGGGAAACTGTTTTTT. Translated: CASSLRVAGGYGKLFF. V and J are TRBV27 and TRBJ1-4; 8 positions match TRBD1. With 2 bases clipped from V and 11 bases from J, the junction kept 13 bases outside the gene matches. The CDR3 loop spans 16 amino acids. Germline lookup yields CDR1 MNHEY and CDR2 SMNVEV (reference sequence). The whole variable domain, filled in from reference TRBV27 and TRBJ1-4, reads EAQVTQNPRYLITVTGKKLTVTCSQNMNHEYMSWYRQDPGLGLRQIYYSMNVEVTDKGDVPEGYKVSRKEKRNFPLILESPSPNQTSLYFCASSLRVAGGYGKLFFGSGTQLSVL.

This chain joins TRBV9 and TRBJ2-1; 8 nucleotides align to TRBD1. V was clipped by 0 bases and J by 3 bases; unmatched bases: 2. The germline CDR1 and CDR2 sequences are SGDLS and YYNGEE. The CDR3 has 15 residues. CDR3 loop: CASSVGQGIYNEQFF. The CDR3 DNA sequence: TGTGCCAGCAGCGTAGGACAGGGGATCTACAATGAGCAGTTCTTC.

This clone was recorded a few times. The rearrangement links TRBV7-9 to TRBJ1-1; D is possibly TRBD1 (6 bases). Germline CDR1 SEHNR, CDR2 FQNEAQ (reference sequence). Trimming removed 5 bases at V and 5 bases at J, with 15 bases between. CDR3 length equals 14 residues. CDR3 residues: CASSLSGVYTEAFF. CDR3 coding DNA: TGTGCCAGCAGCCTCTCAGGGGTTTATACTGAAGCTTTCTTT.

This chain uses TRBV18 with TRBJ2-1, with 8 bases matching TRBD2. Germline V CDR1 and CDR2: KGHSH, LQKENI. The V gene end was trimmed by 1 base and the J gene end by 0 bases; junction bases not matched to a gene: 11. CDR3 length equals 19 residues. CDR3: CASSPRDPAGGRSYNEQFF. The CDR3, as DNA: TGTGCCAGCTCACCACGGGATCCTGCGGGAGGACGCTCCTACAATGAGCAGTTCTTC.

V gene TRBV5-1 combines with J gene TRBJ2-7; the match to TRBD2 covers 14 bases. CDR1 SGHRS and CDR2 YFSETQ come from the germline V gene. The junction had 4 bases not matched to a gene; V was cut back by 0 bases and J by 2 bases. The CDR3 contains 17 residues. CDR3 bases: TGCGCCAGCAGCTTGGCAGGGACTAGCGGGAGCCCCTACGAGCAGTACTTC. It specifies CASSLAGTSGSPYEQYF.

This chain joins TRBV11-2 and TRBJ2-7, with 8 bases aligning to TRBD1. Looked up from germline, CDR1 is SGHAT and CDR2 is FQNNGV. J gave up 5 bases and V 5 bases, and 17 bases lay outside the gene matches. There are 17 residues in the CDR3. CDR3 nucleotides: TGTGCCAGCAGCCTGATTTCCAGGGGGCGTCATGGGAACGAGCAGTACTTC. Protein sequence: CASSLISRGRHGNEQYF.

The V and J genes are TRBV5-1 and TRBJ1-1, with 11 bases identical to TRBD1. CDR1 is SGHRS, CDR2 YFSETQ, per germline. J lost 3 bases, V lost 5 bases, and 3 bases had no gene match. This CDR3 has 14 residues. The CDR3 region is CASRTGQGDTEAFF. CDR3 coding DNA: TGCGCCAGCAGGACGGGACAGGGGGACACTGAAGCTTTCTTT.

This clone occurred a few times. The chain couples TRBV25-1 to TRBJ2-1; 7 bases fit TRBD2. The V gene's germline CDR1 is MGHDK and CDR2 SYGVNS. CDR3 length equals 14 residues. The ends lost 2 bases at V and 9 bases at J; junction bases unmatched: 7. CDR3 amino acids: CASSEAGAFPEQFF. CDR3 nucleotide sequence: TGTGCCAGCAGTGAAGCGGGAGCTTTTCCTGAGCAGTTCTTC.